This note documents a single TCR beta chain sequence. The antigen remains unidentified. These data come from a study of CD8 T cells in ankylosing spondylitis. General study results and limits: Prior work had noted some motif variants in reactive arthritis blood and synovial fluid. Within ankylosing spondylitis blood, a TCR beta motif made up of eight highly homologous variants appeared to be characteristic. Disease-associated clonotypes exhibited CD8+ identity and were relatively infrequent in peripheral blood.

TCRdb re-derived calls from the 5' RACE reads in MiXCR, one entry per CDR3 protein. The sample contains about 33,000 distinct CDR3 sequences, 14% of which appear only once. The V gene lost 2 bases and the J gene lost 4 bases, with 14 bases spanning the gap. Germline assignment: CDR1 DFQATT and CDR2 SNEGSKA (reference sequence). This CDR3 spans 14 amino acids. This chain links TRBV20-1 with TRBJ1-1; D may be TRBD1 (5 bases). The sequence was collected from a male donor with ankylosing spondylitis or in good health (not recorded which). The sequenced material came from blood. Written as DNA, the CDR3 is TGCAGTGCTAGAAAACAGTTGAGGGGCACTGAAGCTTTCTTT. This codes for CSARKQLRGTEAFF.